One and the same sample provided the 20 T cell receptor beta chains below, sequenced in a study of human T cells and chemical hapten exposure. MiXCR, applied by TCRdb to the RACE reads, yields one record per CDR3 protein. Counted here are tens of thousands of distinct CDR3 sequences, 10% occurring once; the ten biggest clones make up less than 2.5%. Time point reported: patch test 1, 2 weeks after DPC sensitization. Treatment in this sample: therapeutic diphenylcyclopropenone sensitization with weekly scalp DPC. Sample: whole blood, taken in connection with sensitization to the hapten diphenylcyclopropenone (DPC). The receptor set was obtained from a man in his forties with alopecia areata. Some clones in this sample may be carry-over from other donors' samples.

This clonotype occurred many times. The gene calls are TRBV20-1 and TRBJ1-4, with unresolved D. The CDR3 extends over 15 amino acids. From germline, CDR1 is DFQATT and CDR2 SNEGSKA (reference sequence). With 0 bases removed from V and 6 bases from J, the gap between germline ends came to 14 bases. The CDR3 region has the DNA TGCAGTGCTAGAGATCCTGCGTCCGGGGATGAAAAACTGTTTTTT. This sequence encodes CSARDPASGDEKLFF.

In its sample, this clonotype was seen many times. The rearrangement uses TRBV6-2 or TRBV6-3 and TRBJ1-1; D not certain. Trimming removed 6 bases at V and 0 bases at J, with 11 bases between. Germline-derived CDR1 and CDR2 are MNHEY and SVGEGT. CDR3 length equals 14 residues. The CDR3: CASRESGLNTEAFF. In DNA form, the CDR3 reads TGTGCCAGCAGGGAGTCAGGACTGAACACTGAAGCTTTCTTT.

This clonotype was counted only a few times. This chain links TRBV6-2 or TRBV6-3 with TRBJ2-3; 10 bases align to TRBD1. From germline, CDR1 is MNHEY and CDR2 SVGEGT. J was trimmed by 1 base and V by 5 bases; bases with no gene match: 12. The CDR3 is 18 amino acids. CDR3: CASSPGTGAVPGTDTQYF. The CDR3 coding sequence is TGTGCCAGCAGTCCCGGGACAGGGGCCGTTCCGGGCACAGATACGCAGTATTTT.

This clonotype showed up many times. V gene TRBV9 combines with J gene TRBJ1-2; TRBD1 might be the D (6 bases). Trimming took 4 bases from V and 4 from J, leaving 20 bases between them. The germline V gene encodes CDR1 SGDLS and CDR2 YYNGEE. The CDR3 runs 16 residues. CDR3 in DNA: TGTGCCAGCAGCCCCTCAATACAGGGAAGGATCTATGGCTACACCTTC. This sequence encodes CASSPSIQGRIYGYTF. The whole variable domain, filled in from reference TRBV9 and TRBJ1-2, reads DSGVTQTPKHLITATGQRVTLRCSPRSGDLSVYWYQQSLDQGLQFLIQYYNGEERAKGNILERFSAQQFPDLHSELNLSSLELGDSALYFCASSPSIQGRIYGYTFGSGTRLTVV.

In its sample, this clonotype was seen a few times. This rearrangement joins TRBV29-1 to TRBJ2-7; D is unclear. Deletions cut 4 bases from V and 3 bases from J, with 10 bases between. In germline, CDR1 is SQVTM, CDR2 ANQGSEA. The CDR3 loop spans 12 amino acids. The CDR3 reads CSVGTPNYEQYF. CDR3 sequence (DNA): TGCAGCGTTGGCACTCCCAACTACGAGCAGTACTTC.

A few counts support this clonotype. The chain employs TRBV4-1 and TRBJ1-1; tentatively, D is TRBD1 (5 bases). The CDR3 is 14 amino acids. V lost 6 bases and J lost 5, with 16 bases in between. CDR1 is MGHRA and CDR2 is YSYEKL in the germline V gene. As DNA, the CDR3 is TGCGCCAGCAGGTTATGGGAGGGGACGACTGAAGCTTTCTTT. Amino acids: CASRLWEGTTEAFF.

The genes are TRBV7-8 and TRBJ2-4; 7 nucleotides line up with TRBD2. CDR3 size: 15 residues. Trimming cost V 4 bases and J 4 bases; bases outside gene matches: 7. Germline CDR1 SGHVS, CDR2 FQNEAQ. The CDR3 loop is CASSSRRLAKNIQYF. As DNA, the CDR3 is TGTGCCAGCAGCTCTCGCCGACTAGCTAAAAACATTCAGTACTTC. Variable domain in full (rest from reference TRBV7-8 and TRBJ2-4): GAGVSQSPRYKVAKRGQDVALRCDPISGHVSLFWYQQALGQGPEFLTYFQNEAQLDKSGLPSDRFFAERPEGSVSTLKIQRTQQEDSAVYLCASSSRRLAKNIQYFGAGTRLSVL.

Written as DNA, the CDR3 is TGCGCCAGCAGCTTGGCCAGAAGCACAGATACGCAGTATTTT. It yields the protein CASSLARSTDTQYF. The rearrangement joins TRBV5-1 to TRBJ2-3; D uncertain. V was shortened by 0 bases and J by 0 bases, with 5 bases between the two germline ends. Germline V gene sequence: CDR1 SGHRS, CDR2 YFSETQ. The CDR3 spans 14 residues.

The genes are TRBV25-1 and TRBJ2-3; D not resolved. Germline V gene data show CDR1 as MGHDK and CDR2 as SYGVNS. V was cut by 4 bases and J by 0 bases, with 5 bases left in between. This CDR3 has 13 residues. For the CDR3, the DNA is TGTGCCAGCAGTGGTTCTAGCACAGATACGCAGTATTTT. Amino acids: CASSGSSTDTQYF.

This clonotype was observed a few times. J is TRBJ2-3 and V is TRBV7-2; the D gene is possibly TRBD1 (7 bases). V was cut by 4 bases and J by 0 bases, with 11 bases left in between. There are 15 residues in the CDR3. CDR1 and CDR2 from the germline V gene are SGHTA and FQGNSA. CDR3 DNA: TGTGCCAGCAGCTACCAGGGGGGAAGCACAGATACGCAGTATTTT. It codes for CASSYQGGSTDTQYF.

This clonotype was counted ten times or more. The chain couples TRBV12-3 or TRBV12-4 to TRBJ2-1; 13 positions agree with TRBD2. The CDR3 covers 16 residues. V shed 3 bases, J shed 9 bases, and the junction held 8 bases outside the gene matches. CDR3 residues: CASSFATSGRAGEQFF. Written as DNA, the CDR3 is TGTGCCAGCAGTTTCGCAACTAGCGGGAGGGCTGGTGAGCAGTTCTTC.

Many counts were recorded for this clonotype. The genes are TRBV27 and TRBJ1-1; unclear D gene. The CDR3 sequence is 10 residues long. Trimming cost V 11 bases and J 0 bases, with 4 bases left between them. The V gene's germline CDR1 is MNHEY and CDR2 SMNVEV (reference sequence). The CDR3 protein is CARLNTEAFF. The CDR3 region has the DNA TGTGCCCGTCTGAACACTGAAGCTTTCTTT.

This clonotype was seen a few times. The V gene is TRBV6-5, the J gene TRBJ1-3; D remains unclear. Deletions cut 0 bases from V and 0 bases from J, with 6 bases between. CDR1 is MNHEY, CDR2 SVGAGI, per germline. The CDR3 is made up of 15 amino acids. CDR3 in amino acids: CASSYSAPSGNTIYF. The CDR3 nucleotides are TGTGCCAGCAGTTACTCAGCTCCCTCTGGAAACACCATATATTTT.

This chain links TRBV10-3 with TRBJ1-1, with D possibly TRBD1 on 5 matching bases. The CDR3 consists of 14 residues. Germline V gives CDR1 ENHRY, CDR2 SYGVKD. Trimming pared 7 bases from V and 2 bases from J, leaving 14 bases between. DNA of the CDR3: TGTGCCATCATACCGGGAGGGGAAAACACTGAAGCTTTCTTT. This codes for CAIIPGGENTEAFF.

This clonotype showed up many times. V is TRBV7-2 and J is TRBJ2-3, with TRBD2 identical over 9 bases. The V and J ends lost 1 base and 1 base, in that order; junction bases with no gene match: 0. Germline V lookup: CDR1 SGHTA, CDR2 FQGNSA. The CDR3 has 15 residues. The CDR3: CASSLVAGGTDTQYF. The DNA for the CDR3 is TGTGCCAGCAGCTTAGTAGCGGGAGGCACAGATACGCAGTATTTT.

V usage is TRBV25-1 and J usage is TRBJ2-2, with D hard to call. Germline V CDR1 and CDR2: MGHDK, SYGVNS. This CDR3 has 13 residues. The V gene lost 3 bases and the J gene lost 6 bases, with 8 bases spanning the gap. The CDR3 DNA is TGTGCCAGCAGTGAGGTTCTCGCCGGGGAGCTGTTTTTT. This encodes CASSEVLAGELFF.

CDR3 protein: CSALDRDRGSRGYTF. The CDR3 DNA sequence: TGCAGTGCTCTAGACCGGGACAGGGGGTCCCGGGGCTACACCTTC. The chain carries TRBV20-1 and TRBJ1-2, with 11 bases that match TRBD1. J was trimmed by 8 bases and V by 5 bases; bases with no gene match: 13. The CDR3 loop spans 15 amino acids. Germline CDR1 is DFQATT and CDR2 is SNEGSKA (reference sequence).

V usage is TRBV28 and J usage is TRBJ2-7; 9 bases fit TRBD1. CDR3 length: 15 amino acids. CDR1 MDHEN and CDR2 SYDVKM come from the germline V gene. Trimming cost V 11 bases and J 3 bases; bases outside gene matches: 14. CDR3: CASSPPGQGFYEQYF. In DNA, the CDR3 is TGTGCCTCCAGCCCTCCCGGACAGGGGTTCTACGAGCAGTACTTC. The variable domain in full, with the rest retrieved from reference TRBV28 and TRBJ2-7, is DVKVTQSSRYLVKRTGEKVFLECVQDMDHENMFWYRQDPGLGLRLIYFSYDVKMKEKGDIPEGYSVSREKKERFSLILESASTNQTSMYLCASSPPGQGFYEQYFGPGTRLTVT.

Only a few counts were recorded for this clonotype. J is TRBJ2-3 and V is TRBV2, with D possibly TRBD1 on 6 matching bases. The ends were cut back, 6 bases at V and 0 bases at J, with 13 bases in the middle. The CDR3 runs 15 residues. Looked up from germline, CDR1 is SNHLY and CDR2 is FYNNEI. The CDR3 bases are TGTGCCAGCAGCCGATACAGGGACAGCACAGATACGCAGTATTTT. Its protein product is CASSRYRDSTDTQYF. The full variable domain, with the rest looked up from reference TRBV2 and TRBJ2-3, is EPEVTQTPSHQVTQMGQEVILRCVPISNHLYFYWYRQILGQKVEFLVSFYNNEISEKSEIFDDQFSVERPDGSNFTLKIRSTKLEDSAMYFCASSRYRDSTDTQYFGPGTRLTVL.

This clonotype was counted only a few times. V and J are TRBV27 and TRBJ1-5; a possible D gene is TRBD1 (5 bases). The germline V gene encodes CDR1 MNHEY and CDR2 SMNVEV (reference sequence). The CDR3 has 13 residues. V lost 5 bases, J lost 3 bases, and 8 bases lay in between. As DNA, the CDR3 is TGTGCCAGCAGTGCAGGGATCAATCAGCCCCAGCATTTT. Its translation is CASSAGINQPQHF.